This T cell receptor beta chain comes out of a study of immune evolution from preneoplasia to lung adenocarcinoma. V lost 7 bases and J lost 6; bases outside the gene matches: 7. The germline gives CDR1 SNHLY, CDR2 FYNNEI. CDR3 size: 14 residues. Libraries were prepared by immunoSEQ multiplex PCR; TCRdb keeps only in-frame clonotypes and omits some of them. The top ten hold 3.4% of the sample, which has roughly 2,800 clones, about 85% seen once. The rearrangement joins TRBV2 to TRBJ1-5; 9 bases align to TRBD1. The sample comprised FFPE adjacent normal lung tissue. This receptor was taken from a person in their 70s with lung adenocarcinoma. CDR3 loop: CASTRTGGIQPQHF. CDR3 bases: TGTGCCAGCACCAGAACAGGGGGCATTCAGCCCCAGCATTTT.